One T cell receptor (beta chain) is described in this entry. No antigen is known for it. Other DNA sequences of this sample code for an identical CDR3. The sample is drawn from a study of T cell clonotyping in hematopoietic cell transplantation. Overall study findings and caveats: Graft donor and pretransplant recipient Inverse Simpson Index values predicted broader posttransplant TCR diversity. Few recipient clonotypes overlapped donors; over 97% were de novo at given depth. After transplant, recipient diversity fell while pathologically expanded clonotypes grew through day 180.

The CDR3 length is 12 residues. Per the germline V gene, CDR1 is LNHDA and CDR2 is SQIVND (reference sequence). Trimming took off 3 bases at V and 1 base at J, with 3 bases between the two ends. Some clones are missing from TCRdb's copy, which holds only in-frame ones; the method was immunoSEQ multiplex PCR. Here the sample spans about 9,200 clones, 97% being singletons. Blood collection times were about day -28 and days 30, 100, 180 posttransplant. This chain connects TRBV19 to TRBJ1-1; D not certain. The sequence derives from a male patient aged 55 to 70 who had an allogeneic stem cell transplant from a related donor, so the T cells may come from the graft donor. Some clones in this sample may be carry-over from other donors' samples. Here the sequenced sample was peripheral blood mononuclear cells, taken 100 days after allogeneic stem cell transplant. The CDR3 nucleotides read TGTGCCAGTAGTATCCAGAACACTGAAGCTTTCTTT. It encodes CASSIQNTEAFF.